The source of this TCR beta chain is a study of T cell responses to AZD1222 COVID-19 vaccine. Study conclusions and caveats: Possibly, clonal diversity was underestimated; donors were largely white British and included more females. Spike-spanning, vaccine-associated CD4 TCRs were dominant at 160-218 and 743-854.

The CDR3 extends over 14 amino acids. Germline V gives CDR1 SEHNR, CDR2 FQNEAQ (reference sequence). With 7 bases removed from V and 8 bases from J, the gap between germline ends came to 17 bases. Produced via immunoSEQ multiplex PCR; TCRdb's table is partial and in-frame only. The sample shows some 120,000 clones, approximately 90% of them seen only once. Concerning this clone: The antigen is not known.

The genes are TRBV7-9 and TRBJ1-4; D gene unclear. The clonotype originates from an adult who received the AZD1222 COVID-19 vaccine. The material sequenced was peripheral blood, taken 28 days after the second AZD1222 dose. Here the CDR3 reads CASTPPIADEKLFF. In DNA form, the CDR3 reads TGTGCCAGCACCCCTCCGATAGCTGACGAAAAACTGTTTTTT.